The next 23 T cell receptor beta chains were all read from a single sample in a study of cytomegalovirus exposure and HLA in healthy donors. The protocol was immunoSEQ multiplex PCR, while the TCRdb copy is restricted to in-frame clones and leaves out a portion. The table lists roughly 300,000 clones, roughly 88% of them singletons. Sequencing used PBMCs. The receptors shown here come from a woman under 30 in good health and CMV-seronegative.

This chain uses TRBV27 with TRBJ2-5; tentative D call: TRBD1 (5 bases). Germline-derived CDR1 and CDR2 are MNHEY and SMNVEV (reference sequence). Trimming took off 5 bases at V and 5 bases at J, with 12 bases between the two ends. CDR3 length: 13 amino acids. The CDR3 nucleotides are TGTGCCAGCAGTCCCAGCAGGGTGGAGACCCAGTACTTC. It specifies CASSPSRVETQYF.

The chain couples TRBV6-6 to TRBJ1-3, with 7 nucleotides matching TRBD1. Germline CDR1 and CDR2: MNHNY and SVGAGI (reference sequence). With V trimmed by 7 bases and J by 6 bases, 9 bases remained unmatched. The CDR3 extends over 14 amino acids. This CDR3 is CASTVQGKENTIYF. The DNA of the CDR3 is TGTGCCAGCACTGTACAGGGGAAGGAAAACACCATATATTTT.

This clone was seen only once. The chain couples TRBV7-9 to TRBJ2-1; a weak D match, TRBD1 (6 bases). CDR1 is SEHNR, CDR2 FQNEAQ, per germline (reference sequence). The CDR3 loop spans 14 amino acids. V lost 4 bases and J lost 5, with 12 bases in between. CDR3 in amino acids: CASSYGQINNEQFF. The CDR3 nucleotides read TGTGCCAGCAGCTACGGACAGATTAACAATGAGCAGTTCTTC.

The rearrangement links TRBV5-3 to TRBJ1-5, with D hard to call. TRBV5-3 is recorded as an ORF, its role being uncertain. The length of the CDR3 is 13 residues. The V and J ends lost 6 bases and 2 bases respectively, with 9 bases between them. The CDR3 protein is CARTTGCNQPQHF. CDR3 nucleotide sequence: TGTGCCAGAACAACGGGTTGCAATCAGCCCCAGCATTTT.

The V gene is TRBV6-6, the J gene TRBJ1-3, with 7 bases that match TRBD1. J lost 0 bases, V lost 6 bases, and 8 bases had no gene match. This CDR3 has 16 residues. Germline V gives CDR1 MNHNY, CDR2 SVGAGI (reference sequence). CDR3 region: CASREIRGSSGNTIYF. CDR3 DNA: TGTGCCAGCAGGGAGATCAGGGGGAGCTCTGGAAACACCATATATTTT.

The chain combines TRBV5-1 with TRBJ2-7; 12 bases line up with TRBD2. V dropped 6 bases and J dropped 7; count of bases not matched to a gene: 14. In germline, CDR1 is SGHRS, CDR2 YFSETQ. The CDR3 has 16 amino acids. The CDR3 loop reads CASTLGTSGRYGEQYF. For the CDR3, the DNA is TGCGCCAGCACTTTAGGAACTAGCGGGAGGTATGGTGAGCAGTACTTC.

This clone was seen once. This chain's CDR3 is CASSLEVLAGGFGELFF. Here the CDR3 DNA reads TGTGCCAGCAGCTTGGAAGTGCTAGCGGGAGGGTTCGGGGAGCTGTTTTTT. The J gene is TRBJ2-2, the V gene TRBV5-6; 12 nucleotides match TRBD2. Germline V gene lookup returns CDR1 SGHDT and CDR2 YYEEEE. V shed 0 bases and J 7 bases; nucleotides not matched to a gene: 7. This CDR3 has 17 residues.

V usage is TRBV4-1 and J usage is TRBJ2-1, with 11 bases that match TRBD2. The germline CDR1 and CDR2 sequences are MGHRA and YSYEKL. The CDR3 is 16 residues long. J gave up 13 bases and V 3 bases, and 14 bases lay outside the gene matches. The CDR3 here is CASSQDSGLAGGNQFF. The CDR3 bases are TGCGCCAGCAGCCAGGATTCTGGACTAGCGGGCGGGAATCAGTTCTTC.

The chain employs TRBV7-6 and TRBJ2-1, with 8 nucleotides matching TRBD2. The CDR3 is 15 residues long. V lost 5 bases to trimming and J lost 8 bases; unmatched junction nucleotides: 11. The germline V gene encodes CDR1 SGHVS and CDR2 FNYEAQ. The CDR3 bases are TGTGCCAGCAGCCTAGGAGTAGGACTAGCTTATGAGCAGTTCTTC. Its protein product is CASSLGVGLAYEQFF.

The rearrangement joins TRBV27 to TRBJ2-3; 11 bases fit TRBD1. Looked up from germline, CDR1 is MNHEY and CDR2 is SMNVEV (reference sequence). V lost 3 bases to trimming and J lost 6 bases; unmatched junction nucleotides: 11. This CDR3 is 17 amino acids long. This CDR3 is CASSFDGTGGMRDTQYF. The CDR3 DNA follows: TGTGCCAGCAGTTTTGACGGGACAGGGGGAATGAGGGATACGCAGTATTTT.

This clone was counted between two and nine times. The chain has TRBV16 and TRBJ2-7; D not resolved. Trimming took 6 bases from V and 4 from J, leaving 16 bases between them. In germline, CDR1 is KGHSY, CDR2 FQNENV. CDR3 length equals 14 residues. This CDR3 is CASSPALYAYEQYF. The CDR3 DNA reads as TGTGCCAGCAGTCCCGCCCTATATGCGTACGAGCAGTACTTC.

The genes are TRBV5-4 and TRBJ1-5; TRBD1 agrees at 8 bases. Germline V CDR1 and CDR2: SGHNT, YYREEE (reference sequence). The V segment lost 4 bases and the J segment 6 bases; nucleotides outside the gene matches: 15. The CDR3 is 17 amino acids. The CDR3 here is CASSEDPGTGMIQPQHF. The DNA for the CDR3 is TGTGCCAGCAGCGAAGACCCCGGGACAGGAATGATTCAGCCCCAGCATTTT.

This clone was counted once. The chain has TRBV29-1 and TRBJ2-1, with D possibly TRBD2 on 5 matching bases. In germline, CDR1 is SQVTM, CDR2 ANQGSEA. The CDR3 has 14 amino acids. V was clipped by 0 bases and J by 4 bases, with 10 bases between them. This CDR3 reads CSVEDRTGYNEQFF. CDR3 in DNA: TGCAGCGTTGAAGATCGGACGGGATACAATGAGCAGTTCTTC.

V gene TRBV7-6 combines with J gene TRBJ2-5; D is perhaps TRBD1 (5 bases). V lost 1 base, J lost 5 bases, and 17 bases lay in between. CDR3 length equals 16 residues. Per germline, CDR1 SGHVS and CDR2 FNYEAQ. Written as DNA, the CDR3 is TGTGCCAGCAGCTTAGGGGTTGATGGACAACGGGAGACCCAGTACTTC. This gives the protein CASSLGVDGQRETQYF.

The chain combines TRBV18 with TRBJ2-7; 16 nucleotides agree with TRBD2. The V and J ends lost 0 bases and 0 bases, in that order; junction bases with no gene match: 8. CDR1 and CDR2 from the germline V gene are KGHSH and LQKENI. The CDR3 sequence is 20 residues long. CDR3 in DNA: TGTGCCAGCTCACCACCGGGACTAGCGGGAGGGCCACGGCCCTCCTACGAGCAGTACTTC. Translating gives CASSPPGLAGGPRPSYEQYF.

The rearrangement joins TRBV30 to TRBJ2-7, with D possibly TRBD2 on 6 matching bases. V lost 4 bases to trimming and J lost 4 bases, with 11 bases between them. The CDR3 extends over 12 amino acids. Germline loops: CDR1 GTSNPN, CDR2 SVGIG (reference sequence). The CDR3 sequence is CAWTARGYEQYF. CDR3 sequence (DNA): TGTGCCTGGACCGCCCGGGGGTACGAGCAGTACTTC.

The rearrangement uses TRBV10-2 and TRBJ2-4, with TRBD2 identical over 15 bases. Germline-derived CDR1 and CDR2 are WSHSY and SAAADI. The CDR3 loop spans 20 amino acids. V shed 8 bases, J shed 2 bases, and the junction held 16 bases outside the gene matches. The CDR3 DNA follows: TGCGCCAGCTGCGGAGGCGGACTAGCGGGAGGGCCGGGAACCAAAAACATTCAGTACTTC. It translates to CASCGGGLAGGPGTKNIQYF.

CDR3 bases: TGTGCCAGCAGTTTACAGTTCACAGATACGCAGTATTTT. As protein: CASSLQFTDTQYF. The chain joins TRBV27 to TRBJ2-3; D unresolved. Germline values: CDR1 MNHEY, CDR2 SMNVEV (reference sequence). This CDR3 region has 13 residues. V gave up 2 bases and J gave up 2 bases, with 5 bases separating them.

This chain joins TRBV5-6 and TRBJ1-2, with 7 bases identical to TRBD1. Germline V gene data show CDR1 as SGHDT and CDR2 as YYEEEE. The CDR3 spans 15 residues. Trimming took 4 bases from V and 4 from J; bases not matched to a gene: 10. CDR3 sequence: CASSPGTATFYGYTF. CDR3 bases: TGTGCCAGCAGCCCCGGGACAGCAACCTTCTATGGCTACACCTTC.

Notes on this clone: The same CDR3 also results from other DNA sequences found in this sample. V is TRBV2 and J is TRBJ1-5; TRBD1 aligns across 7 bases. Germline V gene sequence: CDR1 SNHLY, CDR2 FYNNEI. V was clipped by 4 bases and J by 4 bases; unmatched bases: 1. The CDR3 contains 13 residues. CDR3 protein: CASSGDSNQPQHF. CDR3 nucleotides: TGTGCCAGCAGTGGGGACAGTAATCAGCCCCAGCATTTT.

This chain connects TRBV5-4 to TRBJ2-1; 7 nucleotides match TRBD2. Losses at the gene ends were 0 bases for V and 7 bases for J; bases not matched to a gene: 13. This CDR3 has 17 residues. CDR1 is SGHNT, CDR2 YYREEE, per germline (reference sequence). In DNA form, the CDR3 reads TGTGCCAGCAGCTTGGTCGGGGGGAAGCGGGTATTTAATGAGCAGTTCTTC. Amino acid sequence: CASSLVGGKRVFNEQFF.

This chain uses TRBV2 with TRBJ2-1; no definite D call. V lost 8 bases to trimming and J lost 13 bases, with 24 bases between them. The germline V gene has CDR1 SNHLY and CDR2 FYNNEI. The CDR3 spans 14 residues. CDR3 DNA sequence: TGTGCCAGCCTTCAGAGTCCTTCAGGTTCTGTACAGTTCTTC. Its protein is CASLQSPSGSVQFF.

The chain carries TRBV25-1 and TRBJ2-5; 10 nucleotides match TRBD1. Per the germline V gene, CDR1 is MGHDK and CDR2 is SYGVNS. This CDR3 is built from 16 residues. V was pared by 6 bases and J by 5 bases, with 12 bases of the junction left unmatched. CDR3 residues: CASSTRRGQGNETQYF. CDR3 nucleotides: TGTGCCAGCAGCACCCGTCGGGGACAGGGGAATGAGACCCAGTACTTC.